Given below is one TCR beta chain in context. These data originate in a study of T cells after yellow fever vaccination. General study findings and limits: Most primary-vaccination clones recurred post-booster (nearly 98% CD4, around 86% CD8).

CDR3 size: 15 residues. CDR1 is LNHNV, CDR2 YYDKDF, per germline (reference sequence). Trimming shortened V by 6 bases and J by 2 bases, and 14 bases separated the two germline ends. In TCRdb, the 5' RACE reads were re-called with MiXCR into one record per CDR3 protein. The sample carries 100,000 or so distinct CDR3 sequences, roughly 9% recorded once. The chain employs TRBV15 and TRBJ2-1; D gene uncertain. The specimen was CD8+ T cells not binding an NS4B(214-222) dextramer, sorted from PBMCs, collected more than 14 days after the first yellow fever vaccination. The TCR comes from a man between 18 and 29 years old who received the YFV17D yellow fever vaccine. The CDR3 bases are TGTGCCACCAGGTCCCCCCTGGCAGCCTACAATGAGCAGTTCTTC. Its translation is CATRSPLAAYNEQFF.